Reported below is one T cell receptor (beta chain). Its antigen remains unidentified. Patients were solid-organ transplant recipients with drug-resistant or recurrent cytomegalovirus. This CDR3 contains 18 residues. V was pared by 5 bases and J by 0 bases, with 10 bases of the junction left unmatched. CDR1 and CDR2 from the germline V gene are SGHAT and FQNNGV. This entry belongs to a study of T cell therapy after organ transplantation. Turning to the study itself: About 85% of the ten patients were clinical responders.

Study observations and caveats: Antirejection and antiviral medication effects could not be assessed.

This table comes from immunoSEQ multiplex PCR, and its TCRdb copy is limited to in-frame clones, with some not included. Among about 48,000 clones listed, 85% to 95% were seen once. Here the sequenced sample was CD8+ T cells from blood, taken before autologous CMV-specific T cell therapy. This chain connects TRBV11-2 to TRBJ1-3; 10 bases are a match to TRBD1. The TCR comes from a human patient who had received a solid organ transplant and had CMV disease. Here the CDR3 DNA reads TGTGCCAGCAGCGGACAGGGGGTCGGCTCTCTCTCTGGAAACACCATATATTTT. It is translated as CASSGQGVGSLSGNTIYF.